Presented here are 23 T cell receptor beta chains from one specimen sequenced in a study of blood T cells in healthy people across ages. Using a J-beta primer mix together with a sample-barcoded 5' primer, a second PCR was run for roughly 7 to 12 cycles. MiXCR was run by TCRdb on the 5' RACE reads, yielding one entry per CDR3 protein. The sample yields roughly 1,500,000 distinct CDR3 sequences, approximately 40% seen once. Sequencing was performed on blood. The source is a woman younger than 35 in good health.

The V and J genes are TRBV2 and TRBJ1-2; D gene ambiguous. The CDR3 has 14 amino acids. Trimming cost V 4 bases and J 2 bases, with 11 bases left between them. CDR1 SNHLY and CDR2 FYNNEI come from the germline V gene. The DNA of the CDR3 is TGTGCCAGCAGTGTAGTTAGACCAAACTATGGCTACACCTTC. Translating gives CASSVVRPNYGYTF. Filled out from reference TRBV2 and TRBJ1-2, the complete variable domain reads EPEVTQTPSHQVTQMGQEVILRCVPISNHLYFYWYRQILGQKVEFLVSFYNNEISEKSEIFDDQFSVERPDGSNFTLKIRSTKLEDSAMYFCASSVVRPNYGYTFGSGTRLTVV.

The V call is TRBV27, the J call TRBJ2-7; TRBD1 matches 9 bases. This CDR3 is 17 amino acids long. CDR1 and CDR2 from the germline V gene are MNHEY and SMNVEV (reference sequence). V shed 2 bases, J shed 4 bases, and the junction held 12 bases outside the gene matches. Written as DNA, the CDR3 is TGTGCCAGCAGTTTAATTAGAGGAACAGGGGGCAGGTACGAGCAGTACTTC. Its translation: CASSLIRGTGGRYEQYF.

The chain employs TRBV6-1 and TRBJ2-5, with a possible D match to TRBD2 (5 bases). The CDR3 is 13 amino acids. Deletions cut 4 bases from V and 5 bases from J, with 11 bases between. Germline CDR1 MNHNS, CDR2 SASEGT. The CDR3: CASSAGGGETQYF. The CDR3 DNA is TGTGCCAGCAGTGCCGGAGGTGGGGAGACCCAGTACTTC.

The sample holds a few counts of this clonotype. V and J are TRBV3-1 and TRBJ1-2, with a possible D match to TRBD1 (5 bases). This CDR3 has 14 amino acids. Germline V gene lookup returns CDR1 LGHDT and CDR2 YNNKEL (reference sequence). V was trimmed by 0 bases and J by 3 bases, leaving 8 bases between them. The CDR3, as DNA: TGTGCCAGCAGCCAAGAGACAGCCTACTATGGCTACACCTTC. It is translated as CASSQETAYYGYTF.

This clonotype appeared a few times. This chain links TRBV12-3 or TRBV12-4 with TRBJ1-2; D remains ambiguous. There are 13 residues in the CDR3. V was pared by 6 bases and J by 6 bases, with 14 bases between. The CDR3 DNA reads TGTGCCAGCAGACGAGAGAGGGCGAATGGCTACACCTTC. Protein sequence: CASRRERANGYTF.

This clonotype was detected many times. This chain joins TRBV29-1 and TRBJ2-3; perhaps TRBD1 as D (5 bases). The CDR3 consists of 13 residues. Germline CDR1 is SQVTM and CDR2 is ANQGSEA. The ends were cut back, 4 bases at V and 0 bases at J, with 8 bases in the middle. The CDR3 DNA follows: TGCAGCGTTGGACAGATAAGCACAGATACGCAGTATTTT. Translating it yields CSVGQISTDTQYF.

This chain connects TRBV18 to TRBJ2-7; 10 positions agree with TRBD2. The CDR3 spans 17 residues. From germline, CDR1 is KGHSH and CDR2 LQKENI. Germline trimming cut 2 bases from V and 2 bases from J; bases unmatched to any gene: 9. DNA for the CDR3: TGTGCCAGCTCACCAGGGGCCTCTAGCGGGGGTACCTACGAGCAGTACTTC. Its translation is CASSPGASSGGTYEQYF.

The chain is built from TRBV12-3 or TRBV12-4 and TRBJ2-3; a possible D gene is TRBD1 (5 bases). Between the trimmed V and J ends, which lost 6 bases and 4 bases, there was a span of 17 bases. The CDR3 sequence is 15 residues long. The CDR3 DNA sequence: TGTGCCAGCAGCCGCAGGGCTACCGGAGCAGATACGCAGTATTTT. Translating gives CASSRRATGADTQYF.

V gene TRBV7-9 combines with J gene TRBJ2-1; maybe TRBD2 (6 bases). This CDR3 is built from 13 residues. Germline assignment: CDR1 SEHNR and CDR2 FQNEAQ (reference sequence). The V end lost 8 bases, the J end lost 0 bases, and 8 bases lay between the germline ends. CDR3 DNA: TGTGCCAGCCGACTAGGCTCCTACAATGAGCAGTTCTTC. This translates into CASRLGSYNEQFF.

The chain uses TRBV27 and TRBJ2-7; 14 bases are shared with TRBD2. CDR3 length: 17 amino acids. V trimming: 3 bases; J trimming: 7 bases; junction bases outside the gene matches: 11. CDR1 and CDR2 (germline): MNHEY, SMNVEV (reference sequence). The DNA of the CDR3 is TGTGCCAGCAGTTTCGGACTAGCGGGAGGTTATCTGCATGAGCAGTACTTC. Amino acids: CASSFGLAGGYLHEQYF.

This clonotype was counted between two and nine times. This CDR3 is CASSENIVGSYGYTF. The CDR3 DNA follows: TGTGCCAGCAGTGAGAATATCGTTGGATCATATGGCTACACCTTC. The chain links TRBV6-1 to TRBJ1-2; no definite D call. Trimming removed 3 bases at V and 5 bases at J, with 16 bases between. The CDR3 is 15 amino acids. Germline V gene lookup returns CDR1 MNHNS and CDR2 SASEGT.

V and J are TRBV27 and TRBJ1-2, with 8 bases matching TRBD1. Trimming cost V 5 bases and J 4 bases; bases outside gene matches: 6. Germline assignment: CDR1 MNHEY and CDR2 SMNVEV (reference sequence). This CDR3 is 14 amino acids long. The CDR3 is CASSKTGTGYGYTF. Written as DNA, the CDR3 is TGTGCCAGCAGTAAGACCGGGACAGGCTATGGCTACACCTTC.

The rearrangement links TRBV3-1 to TRBJ2-5, with D maybe TRBD1 (6 bases). Trimming left V 2 bases short and J 4 bases short, with 11 bases between. Germline V gives CDR1 LGHDT, CDR2 YNNKEL (reference sequence). This CDR3 region has 14 residues. CDR3 DNA: TGTGCCAGCAGCCAAAGTCTGACAGGAGAGACCCAGTACTTC. It codes for CASSQSLTGETQYF.

This chain joins TRBV10-3 and TRBJ2-5, with 8 bases matching TRBD1. This CDR3 comprises 14 residues. Unmatched junction bases numbered 10, after V lost 8 bases and J lost 5 bases. CDR1 and CDR2 from the germline V gene are ENHRY and SYGVKD. The CDR3 loop is CAIQMDRAGETQYF. CDR3 in DNA: TGTGCCATCCAAATGGACAGGGCCGGCGAGACCCAGTACTTC.

The table lists this clonotype with a few counts. The genes are TRBV20-1 and TRBJ2-5; tentative D call: TRBD2 (5 bases). Gene TRBJ2-7 matches the end of the DNA better, so the J call may be wrong. The V gene's germline CDR1 is DFQATT and CDR2 SNEGSKA (reference sequence). The CDR3 length is 12 residues. The CDR3 reads CSALADGYEQYF. The CDR3 DNA follows: TGCAGTGCTCTAGCCGACGGTTACGAGCAGTACTTC.

The genes are TRBV29-1 and TRBJ1-1; possible D gene TRBD1, 5 bases. This CDR3 comprises 15 residues. CDR1 SQVTM and CDR2 ANQGSEA come from the germline V gene. V lost 6 bases, J lost 0 bases, and 17 bases lay in between. The CDR3 DNA is TGCAGCGTAGACCAGTGGGACTTCATGAACACTGAAGCTTTCTTT. Protein: CSVDQWDFMNTEAFF. Full variable domain (outside the CDR3, taken from reference TRBV29-1 and TRBJ1-1): SAVISQKPSRDICQRGTSLTIQCQVDSQVTMMFWYRQQPGQSLTLIATANQGSEATYESGFVIDKFPISRPNLTFSTLTVSNMSPEDSSIYLCSVDQWDFMNTEAFFGQGTRLTVV.

V usage is TRBV11-2 and J usage is TRBJ2-4; 9 bases agree with TRBD2. TRBJ2-5 explains the end of the DNA better; the J call may be wrong. This CDR3 comprises 15 residues. Germline CDR1 and CDR2: SGHAT and FQNNGV. The CDR3 region has the DNA TGTGCCAGCAGCAACAGGACTAGCGATATGGAGACCCAGTACTTC. Translating gives CASSNRTSDMETQYF.

The chain has TRBV5-6 and TRBJ1-5; D call uncertain. The CDR3 runs 13 residues. Trimming removed 4 bases from V and 9 bases from J, with 14 bases in between. Germline CDR1 SGHDT, CDR2 YYEEEE. The CDR3 loop is CASSARNRGPQHF. The CDR3 DNA reads as TGTGCCAGCAGCGCTAGAAACCGTGGGCCCCAGCATTTT.

The chain uses TRBV27 and TRBJ2-2, with 10 bases identical to TRBD1. The V and J ends lost 2 bases and 6 bases, in that order; junction bases with no gene match: 0. Germline assignment: CDR1 MNHEY and CDR2 SMNVEV (reference sequence). This CDR3 contains 14 residues. CDR3 nucleotide sequence: TGTGCCAGCAGTTTAGGGACAGGGGCCGGGGAGCTGTTTTTT. Translating it yields CASSLGTGAGELFF.

The chain carries TRBV7-2 and TRBJ1-5; D remains ambiguous. With 1 base removed from V and 4 bases from J, the gap between germline ends came to 11 bases. The length of the CDR3 is 15 residues. Germline CDR1 and CDR2: SGHTA and FQGNSA. CDR3: CASSLGWSENQPQHF. The CDR3 nucleotides read TGTGCCAGCAGCTTAGGTTGGTCAGAAAATCAGCCCCAGCATTTT.

This rearrangement joins TRBV6-1 to TRBJ2-7; D ambiguous. The germline V and J ends were trimmed by 7 bases and 1 base, with 11 bases remaining between them. The germline CDR1 and CDR2 sequences are MNHNS and SASEGT. This CDR3 contains 13 residues. The CDR3 region is CASIVDTSYEQYF. The CDR3 DNA reads as TGTGCCAGCATTGTAGACACGTCCTACGAGCAGTACTTC.

The J gene is TRBJ2-4, the V gene TRBV6-9, with D uncertain. This CDR3 has 11 residues. Looked up from germline, CDR1 is MNHGY and CDR2 is SVAAGI. V shed 5 bases and J shed 13 bases, with 12 bases lying between them. CDR3 nucleotide sequence: TGTGCCAGCAGTGGGCGGCCACCCCAGTACTTC. Translating gives CASSGRPPQYF.

This clonotype was counted between two and nine times. The J gene is TRBJ2-7, the V gene TRBV20-1, with 8 bases matching TRBD1. J was trimmed by 4 bases and V by 4 bases; bases with no gene match: 6. CDR1 is DFQATT, CDR2 SNEGSKA, per germline (reference sequence). The CDR3 totals 13 residues. CDR3 protein: CSANDRGGYEQYF. The CDR3 DNA follows: TGCAGTGCTAACGACAGGGGAGGTTACGAGCAGTACTTC.